The 18 T cell receptor beta chains in this list originate from one sample, sequenced in a study of cytomegalovirus exposure and HLA in healthy donors. Primers for the PCR totalled 60 Vbeta and 13 Jbeta. Sequenced by immunoSEQ multiplex PCR; TCRdb stores in-frame clones only, minus some. The sample contains about 160,000 clones, approximately 77% of which appear only once. The sequencing sample was made of PBMCs. The source of these receptors is a man aged 25-45 years in good health and CMV-seropositive.

Of note for this clone: The same CDR3 arises from other DNA sequences in this sample as well. The V gene is TRBV30, the J gene TRBJ1-1; 7 bases line up with TRBD1. This CDR3 has 13 amino acids. Germline trimming cut 0 bases from V and 5 bases from J; bases unmatched to any gene: 3. Germline V CDR1 and CDR2: GTSNPN, SVGIG (reference sequence). For the CDR3, the DNA is TGTGCCTGGAGTGTACAGGGGAGGACTGAAGCTTTCTTT. Protein sequence: CAWSVQGRTEAFF.

The rearrangement links TRBV5-1 to TRBJ1-1; D is uncertain. This CDR3 has 14 amino acids. Germline V gene sequence: CDR1 SGHRS, CDR2 YFSETQ. V was shortened by 5 bases and J by 5 bases, with 16 bases between the two germline ends. In nucleotides, the CDR3 is TGCGCCAGCAGGCCGGCTCCGGGATGGACTGAAGCTTTCTTT. This sequence encodes CASRPAPGWTEAFF.

This chain joins TRBV7-2 and TRBJ2-7, with D perhaps TRBD1 (5 bases). Germline loops: CDR1 SGHTA, CDR2 FQGNSA. V gave up 2 bases and J gave up 3 bases, with 11 bases separating them. The CDR3 extends over 14 amino acids. The CDR3 spells CASSLNGHLYEQYF. As DNA, the CDR3 is TGTGCCAGCAGCTTAAACGGACACCTCTACGAGCAGTACTTC.

The V gene is TRBV2, the J gene TRBJ2-7; D may be TRBD1 (8 bases). This CDR3 region has 14 residues. Germline CDR1 SNHLY, CDR2 FYNNEI. V dropped 6 bases and J dropped 5 bases, with 17 bases sitting between them. The CDR3 DNA is TGTGCCAGCAGCCTACGGACAGGGAGGGACGAGCAGTACTTC. It translates to CASSLRTGRDEQYF.

This sequence joins TRBV4-3 and TRBJ2-5; possible D gene TRBD1, 6 bases. Germline V gives CDR1 LGHNA, CDR2 YSLEER. The CDR3 runs to 14 residues. Trimming cost V 2 bases and J 3 bases, with 10 bases left between them. The CDR3 region has the DNA TGCGCCAGCAGCCAAAATACAGGGAAAGAGACCCAGTACTTC. Encoded protein: CASSQNTGKETQYF.

J is TRBJ2-7 and V is TRBV7-2, with TRBD1 matching 9 bases. CDR3 size: 15 residues. V lost 4 bases to trimming and J lost 1 base; unmatched junction nucleotides: 5. Per the germline V gene, CDR1 is SGHTA and CDR2 is FQGNSA. The CDR3 loop reads CASSSTGGLSYEQYF. CDR3 DNA: TGTGCCAGCAGCTCGACAGGGGGATTGTCCTACGAGCAGTACTTC. Using reference TRBV7-2 and TRBJ2-7 for the parts outside the CDR3, the full variable domain is GAGVSQSPSNKVTEKGKDVELRCDPISGHTALYWYRQSLGQGLEFLIYFQGNSAPDKSGLPSDRFSAERTGGSVSTLTIQRTQQEDSAVYLCASSSTGGLSYEQYFGPGTRLTVT.

The V call is TRBV7-9, the J call TRBJ1-4, with D maybe TRBD1 (5 bases). The CDR3 is 12 amino acids. V was trimmed by 11 bases and J by 7 bases, leaving 14 bases between them. CDR1 is SEHNR, CDR2 FQNEAQ, per germline (reference sequence). CDR3 loop: CAVAGASEKLFF. The CDR3 nucleotides are TGTGCCGTCGCTGGGGCGAGTGAAAAACTGTTTTTT.

V usage is TRBV30 and J usage is TRBJ1-1, with D perhaps matching TRBD1 (6 bases). Germline lookup yields CDR1 GTSNPN and CDR2 SVGIG (reference sequence). The germline V and J ends were trimmed by 5 bases and 0 bases, with 10 bases remaining between them. The CDR3 consists of 13 residues. This CDR3 is CAWGGGLNTEAFF. For the CDR3, the DNA is TGTGCCTGGGGGGGCGGTTTGAACACTGAAGCTTTCTTT.

The chain employs TRBV6-5 and TRBJ2-5; D gene ambiguous. CDR3 length equals 11 residues. V lost 4 bases and J 4 bases, leaving 4 bases between the germline ends. Germline CDR1 MNHEY, CDR2 SVGAGI. CDR3 nucleotide sequence: TGTGCCAGCAGTTTCAGAGAGACCCAGTACTTC. This gives the protein CASSFRETQYF.

This rearrangement joins TRBV30 to TRBJ1-6; no reliable D call. CDR3 length equals 16 residues. In germline, CDR1 is GTSNPN, CDR2 SVGIG (reference sequence). Trimming removed 1 base from V and 0 bases from J, with 10 bases in between. CDR3 sequence reads: CAWSGPGSSYNSPLHF. The DNA of the CDR3 is TGTGCCTGGAGTGGCCCCGGGAGCTCCTATAATTCACCCCTCCACTTT.

The chain couples TRBV5-1 to TRBJ2-3; no reliable D call. The V gene lost 0 bases and the J gene lost 6 bases, with 17 bases spanning the gap. CDR3 length: 16 amino acids. The germline gives CDR1 SGHRS, CDR2 YFSETQ. As DNA, the CDR3 is TGCGCCAGCAGCTTGGCCGTTAATACAGTCTTCGATACGCAGTATTTT. Residues: CASSLAVNTVFDTQYF.

The CDR3 protein is CASSQDISRGGLSTEAFF. In DNA form, the CDR3 reads TGCGCCAGCAGCCAAGATATAAGCAGGGGTGGTTTGAGCACTGAAGCTTTCTTT. This chain connects TRBV4-1 to TRBJ1-1, with D perhaps matching TRBD1 (6 bases). The V and J ends lost 0 bases and 4 bases respectively, with 21 bases between them. Germline CDR1 is MGHRA and CDR2 is YSYEKL. The CDR3 totals 18 residues.

This clone has a handful of counts. This chain links TRBV4-1 with TRBJ2-3; 11 bases align to TRBD2. The V segment lost 4 bases and the J segment 6 bases; nucleotides outside the gene matches: 9. This CDR3 spans 16 amino acids. CDR1 is MGHRA and CDR2 is YSYEKL in the germline V gene. The CDR3 loop reads CASSPLTSGVHDTQYF. In DNA, the CDR3 is TGCGCCAGCAGCCCCCTGACTAGCGGGGTCCACGATACGCAGTATTTT.

This rearrangement joins TRBV21-1 to TRBJ2-2; the tabulated D call, TRBD2, remains unverified against the DNA. TRBV21-1 is reported as a pseudogene. This CDR3 contains 14 residues. The CDR3 reads CAGPSGGNTGELFF. Here the CDR3 DNA reads TGTGCCGGGCCTAGCGGGGGGAACACCGGGGAGCTGTTTTTT.

This chain uses TRBV7-2 with TRBJ2-7, with a weak D call TRBD2 (5 bases). This CDR3 has 14 residues. Germline loops: CDR1 SGHTA, CDR2 FQGNSA. Trimming took off 0 bases at V and 1 base at J, with 7 bases between the two ends. The chain's CDR3 is CASSLAGISYEQYF. The CDR3 nucleotides read TGTGCCAGCAGCTTAGCCGGGATTTCCTACGAGCAGTACTTC. The full variable domain, its missing parts supplied by reference TRBV7-2 and TRBJ2-7, is GAGVSQSPSNKVTEKGKDVELRCDPISGHTALYWYRQSLGQGLEFLIYFQGNSAPDKSGLPSDRFSAERTGGSVSTLTIQRTQQEDSAVYLCASSLAGISYEQYFGPGTRLTVT.

This clone was detected a few times. The chain is built from TRBV19 and TRBJ2-5; 14 bases are shared with TRBD2. The CDR3 length is 17 residues. V lost 4 bases to trimming and J lost 1 base; unmatched junction nucleotides: 5. Germline CDR1 and CDR2: LNHDA and SQIVND (reference sequence). CDR3 in amino acids: CASSKRTSGGLQETQYF. The CDR3 DNA is TGTGCCAGTAGTAAAAGGACTAGCGGGGGGCTCCAAGAGACCCAGTACTTC.

V usage is TRBV30 and J usage is TRBJ2-2; 9 bases fit TRBD1. Trimming at V came to 7 bases and at J to 4 bases, leaving 7 bases not matched to a gene. The germline CDR1 and CDR2 sequences are GTSNPN and SVGIG (reference sequence). The CDR3 has 14 residues. As DNA, the CDR3 is TGTGCCTTATACAGGGGGCAGAGCACCGGGGAGCTGTTTTTT. Its protein product is CALYRGQSTGELFF.

The rearrangement joins TRBV15 to TRBJ2-7, with TRBD1 matching 7 bases. The V and J ends lost 4 bases and 0 bases, in that order; junction bases with no gene match: 6. Germline V gives CDR1 LNHNV, CDR2 YYDKDF (reference sequence). The CDR3 length is 15 residues. CDR3 sequence reads: CATSKETGSSYEQYF. The DNA for the CDR3 is TGTGCCACCAGCAAAGAGACAGGGAGCTCCTACGAGCAGTACTTC.